One T cell receptor beta chain is described in this entry. Generated by immunoSEQ multiplex PCR, the TCRdb table keeps only in-frame clones and is missing some. The repertoire holds approximately 70,000 clones, with about 93% as singletons. The sample belongs to a study of OX40 agonist ivuxolimab in advanced cancers. The CDR3 loop spans 14 amino acids. Trimming removed 3 bases at V and 6 bases at J, with 12 bases between. Germline assignment: CDR1 LNHDA and CDR2 SQIVND (reference sequence). The sequencing here drew on CD4+ or CD8+ T cells sorted from blood, taken in a trial of the OX40 agonist ivuxolimab. The receptor was derived from an adult with an advanced solid tumor such as melanoma, head and neck, liver or kidney cancer. V and J are TRBV19 and TRBJ1-5; D is ambiguous. This CDR3 reads CASSIGLAFQPQHF. For the CDR3, the DNA is TGTGCCAGTAGTATTGGGTTAGCGTTTCAGCCCCAGCATTTT.